The next 5 T cell receptor beta chains were all read from a single sample in a study of blood T cells in healthy people across ages. Primed by a sample-barcoded 5' primer and a J-beta primer mix, a second PCR proceeded for roughly 7 to 12 cycles. TCRdb re-called the 5' RACE reads through MiXCR, storing one row per CDR3 protein. The sample consists of under 2 million distinct CDR3 sequences, about 32% of them appearing once. The sequenced sample consisted of blood. The receptors stem from a young woman in good health.

This clonotype occurred many times. This chain uses TRBV4-1 with TRBJ2-1, with 10 nucleotides matching TRBD2. Germline V gives CDR1 MGHRA, CDR2 YSYEKL. V lost 0 bases, J lost 7 bases, and 6 bases stayed unmatched. There are 16 residues in the CDR3. As DNA, the CDR3 is TGCGCCAGCAGCCAAGATGCAGCGGGGGGGCGGAATGAGCAGTTCTTC. It encodes CASSQDAAGGRNEQFF.

V usage is TRBV7-9 and J usage is TRBJ1-2, with D perhaps matching TRBD1 (5 bases). V shed 10 bases and J shed 5 bases, with 17 bases lying between them. Germline V lookup: CDR1 SEHNR, CDR2 FQNEAQ (reference sequence). The CDR3 is made up of 13 amino acids. The CDR3 nucleotides are TGTGCCACTATTGGGGCAGGGCAATATGGCTACACCTTC. Its protein is CATIGAGQYGYTF.

The V gene is TRBV4-1, the J gene TRBJ2-7; D may be TRBD1 or TRBD2 (6 bases each). The CDR3 totals 17 residues. Germline-derived CDR1 and CDR2 are MGHRA and YSYEKL. The V end lost 0 bases, the J end lost 3 bases, and 18 bases lay between the germline ends. The CDR3 reads CASSQEGGTVGVYEQYF. The CDR3 region has the DNA TGCGCCAGCAGCCAAGAAGGGGGGACCGTGGGGGTCTACGAGCAGTACTTC.

In this sample, this clonotype turned up once. This may be a read error: a much more frequent sequence differs by one nucleotide. The CDR3 region has the DNA TGCAGTGCCGGGCGGGAACCGTCCTACGAGCAGTACTTC. Amino acid sequence: CSAGREPSYEQYF. This chain uses TRBV20-1 with TRBJ2-7, with D perhaps matching TRBD2 (6 bases). The CDR3 extends over 13 amino acids. V gave up 6 bases and J gave up 1 base, with 13 bases separating them. Germline values: CDR1 DFQATT, CDR2 SNEGSKA (reference sequence).

The rearrangement links TRBV10-3 to TRBJ2-1; D might be TRBD2 (5 bases). V shed 3 bases and J shed 7 bases, with 16 bases lying between them. This CDR3 has 15 residues. Germline CDR1 ENHRY, CDR2 SYGVKD. The CDR3 sequence: CAISDHKGLLNEQFF. The CDR3 coding sequence is TGTGCCATCAGTGATCATAAAGGACTGCTAAATGAGCAGTTCTTC.